This TCR beta chain was found in a study of cytotoxic CD8 clonotypes in ibrutinib-treated CLL. Sequencing was performed with immunoSEQ multiplex PCR; in TCRdb, only in-frame clones are kept and a portion is missing. The data contain 300,000 to 350,000 clones, about 80% of them seen just once; the ten biggest clones take up 6.5% to 8.5%. Deletions cut 1 base from V and 1 base from J, with 14 bases between. Germline values: CDR1 MDHEN, CDR2 SYDVKM. The CDR3 spans 16 residues. The sequences come from PBMCs, collected before ibrutinib treatment. The rearrangement joins TRBV28 to TRBJ2-7, with D maybe TRBD1 (5 bases). The sequence was collected from a human donor with chronic lymphocytic leukemia. CDR3 residues: CASSLSIDSPSYEQYF. CDR3 sequence (DNA): TGTGCCAGCAGTTTATCCATCGACAGCCCTTCCTACGAGCAGTACTTC. Filled out from reference TRBV28 and TRBJ2-7, the complete variable domain reads DVKVTQSSRYLVKRTGEKVFLECVQDMDHENMFWYRQDPGLGLRLIYFSYDVKMKEKGDIPEGYSVSREKKERFSLILESASTNQTSMYLCASSLSIDSPSYEQYFGPGTRLTVT.